The entry below gives a single T cell receptor beta chain sequence along with its context. Measured with immunoSEQ multiplex PCR; TCRdb has only the in-frame clones, and not every one. This table has 2 million to 2.5 million clones, over 85% appearing once. This sample was included in a study of shared clonotypes between healthy human individuals. There are 15 residues in the CDR3. With V trimmed by 2 bases and J by 7 bases, 9 bases remained unmatched. The germline gives CDR1 SGHTA, CDR2 FQGNSA. The sequence was collected from a man aged 18 to 30 in good health. Some clones in this sample may be carry-over from other donors' samples. The specimen was naive CD4+ T cells from PBMCs. Sample subset: CD45RA+ positively selected. The chain uses TRBV7-2 and TRBJ2-7; TRBD1 aligns across 9 bases. CDR3 in DNA: TGTGCCAGCAGCTTAACCGGGACAGGGTTGTGGGAGCAGTACTTC. Its translation: CASSLTGTGLWEQYF.